These T cell receptor beta chains were read from a single sample in a study of Ad26.COV2.S vaccination and SARS-CoV-2 variants. The repertoire was sequenced with immunoSEQ multiplex PCR; TCRdb's copy has only in-frame clones and lacks some. Of 300,000 to 400,000 clones listed, about nine tenths were seen once; the top ten hold around 5.8%. The specimen was peripheral blood, collected in a trial of Ad26.COV2.S vaccine versus placebo. These receptors all stem from a person aged 18-65 years who received the Ad26.COV2.S COVID-19 vaccine or a placebo. CDR3s leave out the opening cysteine and the closing phenylalanine or tryptophan. The D gene is left open where the match is weak.

d_gene,j_gene,v_gene,CDR3aa
NA,TRBJ1-3,TRBV19,ASSILHLGGNTIY
NA,TRBJ1-1,TRBV9,ASSEVWNTEAF
NA,TRBJ2-7,TRBV7-6,ASSLPRPDGAYEQY
NA,TRBJ2-5,TRBV4-3,ASSPGETYQETQY
TRBD2,TRBJ2-3,TRBV10-3,AISEVGAGGTRHTQY
TRBD1,TRBJ1-2,TRBV6-5,ATAHGQVGYT
TRBD1,TRBJ1-2,TRBV6-5,ASSPGQGARGYT
TRBD1,TRBJ2-7,TRBV2,ASGRGQTYEQY
NA,TRBJ1-1,TRBV5-1,ASSSSRDTEAF
NA,TRBJ2-3,TRBV30,AWSRGGASTDTQY
NA,TRBJ1-3,TRBV14,ASSRADIGNTIY
NA,TRBJ2-5,TRBV5-1,ASSLAFGETQY
NA,TRBJ2-1,TRBV3-1/TRBV3-2,ASSQAQDYRF
TRBD1,TRBJ2-1,TRBV30,AWRGQAYNEQF
NA,TRBJ2-5,TRBV3-1/TRBV3-2,ASSQGARRETQY
NA,TRBJ2-7,TRBV30,ASTSSYEQY
NA,TRBJ2-7,TRBV2,ASQLRGGNYEQY
TRBD2,TRBJ2-1,TRBV6-5,ASRKVTSGFNEQF
NA,TRBJ1-1,TRBV10-3,AISEADRSNTEAF
TRBD2,TRBJ2-1,TRBV10-3,AISPSGRGEEQF
NA,TRBJ2-3,TRBV5-4,ASSPWRGIPDTQY
NA,TRBJ1-3,TRBV7-3,ASSRGGGNTIY
NA,TRBJ1-1,TRBV7-6,ASSLGPDGEAF
TRBD1,TRBJ2-7,TRBV9,ASSFQDRAEHEQY
TRBD2,TRBJ2-2,TRBV4-3,ASSRERGRNTGELF
TRBD2,TRBJ2-7,TRBV5-6,ASSPPGLAGGSYEQY
TRBD2,TRBJ2-3,TRBV5-4,ASSLATSASTDTQY
TRBD1,TRBJ2-2,TRBV12-3/TRBV12-4,ASSLTGRGELF
NA,TRBJ1-2,TRBV30,ARGWVYGYT
NA,TRBJ2-2,TRBV11-2,ASTSPTRDTGELF
TRBD2,TRBJ2-7,TRBV30,AWGGVLSSYEQY
TRBD1,TRBJ2-7,TRBV14,ASSLRDSFYEQY
TRBD1,TRBJ1-4,TRBV15,ATSRRAGGGEKLF
TRBD1,TRBJ2-7,TRBV11-2,ASSFRDRGYEQY